This TCR beta chain was documented in a study of T cells after yellow fever vaccination. 5'RACE template switching generated TCR cDNA, adding a universal primer site and UMIs. One entry per CDR3 protein results from TCRdb running MiXCR on the 5' RACE reads. The data hold over 150,000 distinct CDR3 sequences, with 5.5% to 8% observed a single time. This clonotype was detected many times. The length of the CDR3 is 13 residues. The germline CDR1 and CDR2 sequences are ENHRY and SYGVKD. Germline trimming cut 4 bases from V and 5 bases from J; bases unmatched to any gene: 4. The TCR sequence derives from a man aged 18 to 29 who received the YFV17D yellow fever vaccine. The sequenced sample was CD4+ T cells sorted from PBMCs, obtained on the day of the first yellow fever vaccination. The V and J genes are TRBV10-3 and TRBJ2-7; 8 bases are shared with TRBD2. In DNA form, the CDR3 reads TGTGCCATCAGTGGGGGACTAGGCGACGAGCAGTACTTC. Amino acids: CAISGGLGDEQYF.